The 16 T cell receptor beta chains reported below all come from one sample, sequenced in a study of blood T cell repertoires in COVID-19. Repertoires were generated with immunoSEQ multiplex PCR, while TCRdb's copy carries only in-frame clones and drops some. The top ten clones hold roughly 9% of a sample with over 140,000 clones, 77% of them seen once. The sequenced material came from peripheral blood. The receptors originated from a woman aged 45-65 years with active or convalescent COVID-19.

This clone was picked up a small number of times. CDR3 loop: CASSQAGSGGYTF. The CDR3 DNA follows: TGTGCCAGCAGCCAAGCAGGGTCAGGTGGCTACACCTTC. The rearrangement uses TRBV4-2 and TRBJ1-2; D is possibly TRBD1 (5 bases). Germline V gene sequence: CDR1 LGHNA, CDR2 YNFKEQ. V lost 1 base and J lost 7, with 10 bases in between. This CDR3 contains 13 residues.

CDR3 bases: TGCAGTGCTAGTCCGGGACAGGGTGAAGGTGGCTACACCTTC. Translating it yields CSASPGQGEGGYTF. The V and J genes are TRBV20-1 and TRBJ1-2; TRBD1 matches at 9 bases. V was pared by 3 bases and J by 7 bases, with 9 bases of the junction left unmatched. The CDR3 totals 14 residues. Germline V CDR1 and CDR2: DFQATT, SNEGSKA (reference sequence).

This clone was counted only a few times. The CDR3 is CASSYLTQGGNQPQHF. In DNA, the CDR3 is TGTGCCAGCAGTTACTTAACACAGGGGGGCAATCAGCCCCAGCATTTT. This chain links TRBV6-2 or TRBV6-3 with TRBJ1-5; TRBD1 agrees at 8 bases. Unmatched junction bases numbered 4, after V lost 1 base and J lost 2 bases. The CDR3 length is 16 residues. The germline V gene has CDR1 MNHEY and CDR2 SVGEGT.

This clone was seen only a few times. This rearrangement joins TRBV9 to TRBJ1-3; D is unresolved. CDR1 is SGDLS and CDR2 is YYNGEE in the germline V gene. This CDR3 is 12 amino acids long. V gave up 2 bases and J gave up 5 bases, with 5 bases separating them. Here the CDR3 reads CASSVDRNTIYF. DNA for the CDR3: TGTGCCAGCAGCGTTGACAGAAACACCATATATTTT.

This chain connects TRBV2 to TRBJ2-3; TRBD1 aligns across 8 bases. V was pared by 8 bases and J by 3 bases, with 10 bases of the junction left unmatched. Germline V gene data show CDR1 as SNHLY and CDR2 as FYNNEI. CDR3 size: 15 residues. The CDR3 DNA follows: TGTGCCAGCCTCGACGACAGGGGTCATACAGATACGCAGTATTTT. Translation: CASLDDRGHTDTQYF.

Remarks on this clone: The junction differs from germline at one of its ends, possibly a read error. V and J are TRBV5-1 and TRBJ2-3; D is possibly TRBD1 (6 bases). The CDR3 extends over 15 amino acids. Germline CDR1 is SGHRS and CDR2 is YFSETQ. The CDR3 spells CASSLTGETTNTQYF. The CDR3 region has the DNA TGCGCCAGCAGCCTGACAGGAGAAACCACAAATACGCAGTATTTT.

The genes are TRBV7-3 and TRBJ2-1; TRBD2 agrees at 8 bases. The CDR3 is 14 amino acids. Germline lookup yields CDR1 SGHTA and CDR2 FQGTGA. V lost 4 bases to trimming and J lost 4 bases; unmatched junction nucleotides: 3. The CDR3 sequence is CASSSQRGYNEQFF. CDR3 in DNA: TGTGCCAGCAGCTCCCAGCGGGGGTACAATGAGCAGTTCTTC.

The chain employs TRBV19 and TRBJ1-2; D is perhaps TRBD1 (6 bases). Germline V gene lookup returns CDR1 LNHDA and CDR2 SQIVND (reference sequence). The germline V and J ends were trimmed by 10 bases and 3 bases, with 15 bases remaining between them. The CDR3 is made up of 13 amino acids. The CDR3, as DNA: TGTGCCACCTCTCGGGCAGGGGACTATGGCTACACCTTC. Its translation: CATSRAGDYGYTF. The variable domain in full, completed from reference TRBV19 and TRBJ1-2, reads DGGITQSPKYLFRKEGQNVTLSCEQNLNHDAMYWYRQDPGQGLRLIYYSQIVNDFQKGDIAEGYSVSREKKESFPLTVTSAQKNPTAFYLCATSRAGDYGYTFGSGTRLTVV.

V and J are TRBV18 and TRBJ2-7; D might be TRBD2 (5 bases). The germline CDR1 and CDR2 sequences are KGHSH and LQKENI. V was trimmed by 3 bases and J by 2 bases, leaving 14 bases between them. The length of the CDR3 is 15 residues. CDR3 bases: TGTGCCAGCTCACCCATGGACTCCCCGACCTACGAGCAGTACTTC. Its translation is CASSPMDSPTYEQYF.

The sample holds a few counts of this clone. The V and J genes are TRBV6-1 and TRBJ2-5; 11 bases match TRBD2. There are 18 residues in the CDR3. V lost 1 base, J lost 1 base, and 8 bases stayed unmatched. Germline V gene sequence: CDR1 MNHNS, CDR2 SASEGT. CDR3 loop: CASSEEGALAGVQETQYF. In nucleotides, the CDR3 is TGTGCCAGCAGTGAAGAGGGTGCACTAGCGGGAGTCCAAGAGACCCAGTACTTC.

The chain employs TRBV2 and TRBJ2-7; D is undetermined. Germline loops: CDR1 SNHLY, CDR2 FYNNEI. CDR3 length: 13 amino acids. Trimming left V 4 bases short and J 1 base short, with 8 bases between. CDR3 sequence reads: CASSVYKSYEQYF. The CDR3 DNA is TGTGCCAGCAGTGTTTACAAATCCTACGAGCAGTACTTC. Supplemented by reference TRBV2 and TRBJ2-7, the full variable domain reads EPEVTQTPSHQVTQMGQEVILRCVPISNHLYFYWYRQILGQKVEFLVSFYNNEISEKSEIFDDQFSVERPDGSNFTLKIRSTKLEDSAMYFCASSVYKSYEQYFGPGTRLTVT.

This chain connects TRBV5-4 to TRBJ1-2; the D is unclear. Trimming removed 0 bases at V and 8 bases at J, with 11 bases between. The CDR3 consists of 13 residues. Germline CDR1 is SGHNT and CDR2 is YYREEE (reference sequence). This CDR3 is CASSLDGHGGYTF. The DNA for the CDR3 is TGTGCCAGCAGCTTGGATGGCCATGGCGGCTACACCTTC.

This clone was detected only once. This chain connects TRBV27 to TRBJ2-3, with TRBD2 identical over 8 bases. With 8 bases clipped from V and 2 bases from J, the junction kept 18 bases outside the gene matches. CDR1 is MNHEY, CDR2 SMNVEV, per germline (reference sequence). This CDR3 spans 18 amino acids. The CDR3 bases are TGTGCCAGCGCCCGCTTTGGCGGGGGGTCTCGGATCACAGATACGCAGTATTTT. It translates to CASARFGGGSRITDTQYF.

The chain has TRBV5-1 and TRBJ2-7; D is perhaps TRBD2 (5 bases). Germline loops: CDR1 SGHRS, CDR2 YFSETQ. The CDR3 sequence is 14 residues long. V lost 0 bases to trimming and J lost 0 bases, with 7 bases between them. The CDR3 is CASSLVGSSYEQYF. The CDR3 region has the DNA TGCGCCAGCAGCTTGGTTGGGAGCTCCTACGAGCAGTACTTC.

V gene TRBV7-2 combines with J gene TRBJ2-1, with D perhaps TRBD1 (6 bases). V shed 4 bases and J shed 3 bases, with 13 bases lying between them. Germline lookup yields CDR1 SGHTA and CDR2 FQGNSA. This CDR3 has 15 amino acids. CDR3 DNA: TGTGCCAGCAGCTCAACAGGGTTCGTCTACAATGAGCAGTTCTTC. The encoded protein is CASSSTGFVYNEQFF. Drawing the rest from reference TRBV7-2 and TRBJ2-1, the complete variable domain is GAGVSQSPSNKVTEKGKDVELRCDPISGHTALYWYRQSLGQGLEFLIYFQGNSAPDKSGLPSDRFSAERTGGSVSTLTIQRTQQEDSAVYLCASSSTGFVYNEQFFGPGTRLTVL.

This chain links TRBV5-5 with TRBJ2-2; 7 bases match TRBD2. Germline CDR1 and CDR2: SGHKS and YYEKEE (reference sequence). J was trimmed by 5 bases and V by 2 bases; bases with no gene match: 9. This CDR3 contains 16 residues. CDR3 DNA sequence: TGTGCCAGCAGCTTATCTACAGCGGGAAAGACCGGGGAGCTGTTTTTT. Translating gives CASSLSTAGKTGELFF.